The clone carrying this T cell receptor (beta chain) occurred many times. The sample belongs to a study of T-cell reconstitution after alpha-beta-depleted transplantation in children. Preparation of the TCRbeta library was carried out with unique molecular identifiers. TCRdb itself ran the PCR reads through MiXCR, one entry per CDR3 protein. In the table there are about 690,000 distinct CDR3 sequences, over 15% of which are singletons. This sequence was found in a human donor who donated a stem cell graft to a child with acute myeloid leukemia. The material sequenced was PBMCs from the stem cell graft donor, taken from the stem cell graft.

The CDR3 DNA is TGCAGTGGCAGGGAATCTGGGGCCAACGTCCTGACTTTC. Its protein is CSGRESGANVLTF. V usage is TRBV20-1 and J usage is TRBJ2-6; D may be TRBD1 (5 bases). The CDR3 is made up of 13 amino acids. The germline CDR1 and CDR2 sequences are DFQATT and SNEGSKA (reference sequence). Trimming left V 7 bases short and J 1 base short, with 8 bases between.